This T cell receptor beta chain was found in a study of blood T cell repertoires in COVID-19 (dated by TCRdb to the early 2020s). Looking at the study overall: Samples from collaborators originated in the United States, Italy and Spain and spanned both the acute and convalescent phases of COVID-19. The material from the prospective study consisted of cDNA or gDNA derived from T cells, B-cell-depleted T cells, or PBMCs. The dataset comprised deeply sampled blood TCRbeta repertoires from subjects exposed to, actively infected with, or recovered from COVID-19. A freely available public database, intended as a resource for researchers studying the immune response to SARS-CoV-2, is where the repertoires were released. Samples were obtained from the ongoing ImmuneRACE study (first 160 participants) and from over 1,000 subjects provided by 6 global collaborators. Nearly every sample came with metadata listing a de-identified subject ID, COVID-19 status, age in years and sex. HLA class I and class II types, where available, came from metadata supplied by the sample provider rather than from assay-based typing. What the research found in general, with its limitations: How much clinical and demographic metadata was included differed by source and by participant, and the metadata was provided uncurated.

TCRbeta CDR3 regions were amplified from genomic DNA using the immunoSEQ Assay, a bias-controlled multiplex PCR. In the original analysis: Within the assay, amplification of reference gene primers was used to estimate how many nucleated cells each sample contained. Sequence reads were collapsed and filtered to measure the absolute abundance of every unique TCRbeta CDR3 rearrangement. Productive Simpson clonality was computed per sample as the square root of Simpson's diversity index over productive rearrangements. TCRdb holds this immuneACCESS table with in-frame rearrangements only. Some clones are missing; in checked studies, unresolved V genes explain under half, and the rest has no known cause. V, J and clone size derive from that table, while D and trimming were established from the DNA sequence. The sample table records 150,000 to 250,000 clones; roughly 80% of these occur just once. The ten largest clones represent roughly 5.6% of the sample.

Via the germline V gene, CDR1 is SGHRS and CDR2 YFSETQ. Measured from the cysteine to the phenylalanine, the CDR3 is 14 residues long. Only the CDR3 region is kept as DNA, spanning 42 bases read in frame from base 1. Trimming takes 4 bases off V and 5 bases off J; junction bases not matched to a gene: 5. One collaborating source in Seattle enrolled patients while the patients were actively infected and followed the patients over time throughout the course of disease. Each collaborating institution followed its own protocols to collect whole blood in K2EDTA tubes. For TCRbeta analysis, collaborator samples were shipped as frozen whole blood, as isolated PBMCs, or as DNA extracted from either sample type. This clone occurred a few times. Its antigen is not yet known. No much larger clone exists at a distance of one base, and base qualities are not known.

The sequence was collected from a woman aged 40-49 years with COVID-19, enrolled during active disease. This receptor chain uses TRBV5-1 and TRBJ1-5; 8 central bases correspond to TRBD1. Sequencing used peripheral blood. The CDR3 amino acid sequence is: CASSPGQGDQPQHF. In nucleotides, the sequence is TGCGCCAGCAGCCCTGGACAGGGCGATCAGCCCCAGCATTTT.